This T cell receptor gamma chain was retrieved from a study of gamma-delta T cells after stem cell transplantation. Comments on this clone: A far larger clone differs by one base, so this is likely a read error. This CDR3 is also generated by other DNA sequences in the sample.

Germline CDR1 GITISATS, CDR2 ISYDGTV (reference sequence). The CDR3 totals 19 residues. TCRdb reprocessed the RT-PCR reads using CATT. The sample carries 950 to 1,500 gamma-chain clones, 2.5% to 3.5% recorded once. The sequence derives from a human donor. It is not recorded whose cells these are; they may come from a transplant donor. J is TRGJP and V is TRGV9. Sequenced input: gamma-delta T cells. The CDR3 is CALWEALLNQELGKKIKVF. The CDR3 DNA follows: TGTGCCCTGTGGGAGGCCCTACTAAACCAAGAGTTGGGCAAAAAAATCAAGGTATTT.